A selection of T cell receptor beta chains follows, all from one sample in a study of OX40 agonist ivuxolimab in advanced cancers. Profiling relied on immunoSEQ multiplex PCR, and the TCRdb table lists in-frame clones only, not all of them. The table includes some 66,000 clones, roughly four fifths detected once. Sequences were derived from CD4+ or CD8+ T cells sorted from blood, sampled in a trial of the OX40 agonist ivuxolimab. These receptors originate from an adult with an advanced solid tumor such as melanoma, head and neck, liver or kidney cancer. CDR3s include the opening cysteine and the closing phenylalanine or tryptophan. A D gene is named only where the DNA matches it firmly. The listing skips clone size in some rows; elsewhere it reads once, few, many or a size class.

j_call,clone_size,v_call,d_call,cdr3_aa,cdr3_nt
TRBJ2-2,few,TRBV27,TRBD1,CASLLRTGGLNTGELFF,TGTGCCAGCCTATTAAGGACAGGGGGCTTGAACACCGGGGAGCTGTTTTTT
TRBJ2-5,.,TRBV5-1,.,CASSLGGTHGETQYF,TGCGCCAGCAGCTTGGGTGGGACCCACGGGGAGACCCAGTACTTC
TRBJ2-1,few,TRBV5-1,.,CASSLSSKNNEQFF,TGCGCCAGCAGCTTGAGTAGTAAAAACAATGAGCAGTTCTTC
TRBJ2-1,.,TRBV10-3,.,CAINQAGTDEQFF,TGTGCCATCAACCAAGCGGGTACGGATGAGCAGTTCTTC
TRBJ2-7,.,TRBV11-3,TRBD2,CASSLESTLLAGIYEQYF,TGTGCCAGCAGCTTAGAATCCACTCTACTAGCGGGAATCTACGAGCAGTACTTC
TRBJ1-2,.,TRBV29-1,.,CSVEDAPSLGAGYTF,TGCAGCGTTGAAGATGCCCCCTCGCTAGGGGCAGGCTACACCTTC
TRBJ2-1,.,TRBV10-1,TRBD2,CASTTGGSREQFF,TGCGCCAGCACAACGGGAGGTTCTCGTGAGCAGTTCTTC
TRBJ2-6,once,TRBV30,.,CAWTGDGLAGANVLTF,TGTGCCTGGACCGGGGATGGGCTAGCTGGGGCCAACGTCCTGACTTTC
TRBJ2-7,.,TRBV7-3,TRBD1,CASSSGQGNEQYF,TGTGCCAGCAGCTCGGGACAGGGCAACGAGCAGTACTTC
TRBJ2-1,.,TRBV7-3,.,CASSLIPDTYNEQFF,TGTGCCAGCAGCTTAATCCCGGATACCTACAATGAGCAGTTCTTC
TRBJ2-7,once,TRBV5-1,.,CASSLDGSYEQYF,TGCGCCAGCAGCCTTGACGGCTCCTACGAGCAGTACTTC
TRBJ1-2,.,TRBV18,.,CASSLEEDYGYTF,TGTGCCAGCTCACTGGAGGAGGACTATGGCTACACCTTC
TRBJ2-7,.,TRBV7-2,.,CASSLRPFYEQYF,TGTGCCAGCAGCTTAAGACCATTCTACGAGCAGTACTTC
TRBJ1-1,.,TRBV2,.,CASIDGLSPLAFF,TGTGCCAGCATCGACGGCCTCTCCCCACTCGCTTTCTTT
TRBJ2-1,.,TRBV27,.,CASSPQTRYNEQFF,TGTGCCAGCAGTCCCCAGACTAGGTACAATGAGCAGTTCTTC
TRBJ1-2,.,TRBV28,TRBD1,CASSPPGQGLRGYTF,TGTGCCAGCAGTCCTCCGGGACAGGGCTTGCGTGGCTACACCTTC
TRBJ1-5,.,TRBV11-2,.,CASSQDGNQPQHF,TGTGCCAGCAGCCAAGACGGCAATCAGCCCCAGCATTTT
TRBJ2-5,.,TRBV5-8,TRBD2,CASSKAGVQETQYF,TGTGCCAGCAGCAAAGCGGGAGTCCAAGAGACCCAGTACTTC
TRBJ2-2,.,TRBV29-1,TRBD2,CSVDGLAGVISGELFF,TGCAGCGTTGACGGACTAGCGGGAGTAATATCCGGGGAGCTGTTTTTT
TRBJ2-7,.,TRBV6-1,.,CASSEAGWEQYF,TGTGCCAGCAGTGAAGCGGGGTGGGAGCAGTACTTC
TRBJ2-5,.,TRBV19,TRBD1,CASGQGAIETQYF,TGTGCCAGCGGACAGGGGGCGATTGAGACCCAGTACTTC
TRBJ1-3,.,TRBV6-6,.,CASSPEQGYAGNTIYF,TGTGCCAGCAGCCCCGAACAGGGATACGCTGGAAACACCATATATTTT
TRBJ2-3,.,TRBV19,.,CASSMGAGGTDTQYF,TGTGCCAGTAGTATGGGAGCAGGCGGCACAGATACGCAGTATTTT
TRBJ2-2,few,TRBV7-8,.,CASSSRRAAGELFF,TGTGCCAGCAGCTCCCGGCGGGCGGCCGGGGAGCTGTTTTTT
TRBJ2-1,.,TRBV6-4,.,CASSGVKGHEQFF,TGTGCCAGCAGTGGTGTGAAGGGGCATGAGCAGTTCTTC
TRBJ1-1,.,TRBV19,.,CASGETNTEAFF,TGTGCCAGCGGGGAGACTAACACTGAAGCTTTCTTT
TRBJ1-3,.,TRBV6-5,TRBD1,CASSSWTGLMRNTIYF,TGTGCCAGCAGTTCGTGGACAGGGTTGATGCGAAACACCATATATTTT
TRBJ2-1,.,TRBV15,TRBD1,CATSRGGQGGYNEQFF,TGTGCCACCAGCAGAGGGGGACAGGGTGGGTATAATGAGCAGTTCTTC
TRBJ2-7,.,TRBV14,TRBD2,CASSHSGRAPYEQYF,TGTGCCAGCAGCCATAGCGGGAGGGCCCCATATGAGCAGTACTTC
TRBJ2-7,.,TRBV27,TRBD2,CAGDKIKDRRGCGRDCEQYF,TGTGCCGGGGATAAGATCAAGGATCGTCGAGGGTGCGGGAGGGACTGCGAGCAGTACTTC
TRBJ1-3,.,TRBV5-1,.,CASAQTWSGNTIYF,TGCGCCAGCGCACAGACTTGGTCTGGAAACACCATATATTTT
TRBJ1-1,.,TRBV6-5,TRBD1,CASSYSGGLAFF,TGTGCCAGCAGTTACTCAGGGGGCCTAGCTTTCTTT
TRBJ1-2,.,TRBV5-1,.,CASSPQGQDYGYTF,TGCGCCAGCAGCCCTCAGGGGCAAGACTATGGCTACACCTTC
TRBJ1-5,.,TRBV10-3,.,CASQGGQINQPQHF,TGTGCCAGCCAGGGCGGACAGATCAATCAGCCCCAGCATTTT
TRBJ2-1,.,TRBV10-3,.,CAITSSESSYNEQFF,TGTGCCATCACCAGTAGCGAGAGCTCCTACAATGAGCAGTTCTTC
TRBJ2-3,few,TRBV6-1,TRBD2,CASSERSGRWDTDTQYF,TGTGCCAGCAGTGAGCGCAGCGGGAGGTGGGACACAGATACGCAGTATTTT
TRBJ2-1,.,TRBV30,TRBD2,CAWSVRSQRGGEQFF,TGTGCCTGGAGTGTACGTTCCCAACGCGGGGGTGAGCAGTTCTTC
TRBJ2-4,once,TRBV18,.,CASSPRQEIAKNIQYF,TGTGCCAGCTCACCACGGCAGGAGATAGCCAAAAACATTCAGTACTTC
TRBJ2-5,.,TRBV11-3,TRBD1,CASSRGQGAGETQYF,TGTGCCAGCAGCCGAGGACAGGGGGCCGGAGAGACCCAGTACTTC
TRBJ2-7,.,TRBV7-6,.,CAVGSSYEQYF,TGTGCCGTCGGGAGCTCCTACGAGCAGTACTTC
TRBJ1-5,once,TRBV19,.,CASSPAPGRVVNQPQHF,TGTGCCAGTAGCCCAGCCCCAGGGCGGGTAGTCAATCAGCCCCAGCATTTT
TRBJ1-2,.,TRBV6-9,.,CAIPQENYGYTF,TGTGCCATACCACAGGAGAACTATGGCTACACCTTC
TRBJ1-5,.,TRBV19,TRBD1,CASKGQGNQPQHF,TGTGCCAGTAAGGGACAGGGCAATCAGCCCCAGCATTTT
TRBJ2-7,.,TRBV5-1,TRBD2,CASGTSGRYEQYF,TGCGCCAGTGGGACTAGCGGGAGGTACGAGCAGTACTTC
TRBJ2-2,.,TRBV11-2,.,CASSLAGSATGELFF,TGTGCCAGCAGCTTAGCTGGTAGCGCAACCGGGGAGCTGTTTTTT
TRBJ2-5,.,TRBV6-5,.,CASSQIPQGETQYF,TGTGCCAGCAGTCAGATTCCTCAGGGAGAGACCCAGTACTTC
TRBJ2-1,once,TRBV29-1,TRBD2,CSVRPSGKGGGGEQFF,TGCAGCGTTCGCCCTAGCGGGAAGGGGGGGGGCGGTGAGCAGTTCTTC
TRBJ1-3,.,TRBV9,.,CASSVDPGNTIYF,TGTGCCAGCAGCGTAGACCCAGGAAACACCATATATTTT
TRBJ1-2,many,TRBV27,TRBD1,CASSWTGGRGGYTF,TGTGCCAGCAGTTGGACAGGGGGTAGGGGTGGCTACACCTTC
TRBJ2-5,.,TRBV27,.,CASGLEFTQYF,TGTGCCAGCGGTCTCGAGTTTACCCAGTACTTC
TRBJ1-1,.,TRBV19,TRBD1,CASSMPTDREDTEAFF,TGTGCCAGTAGTATGCCAACAGACAGGGAAGACACTGAAGCTTTCTTT
TRBJ2-7,.,TRBV7-2,.,CASSPSSYEQYF,TGTGCCAGCAGCCCCTCTTCCTACGAGCAGTACTTC
TRBJ2-1,.,TRBV12-5,TRBD2,CASGPTSPSYNEQFF,TGTGCTAGTGGTCCGACTAGCCCTTCCTACAATGAGCAGTTCTTC
TRBJ2-3,.,TRBV29-1,.,CSVEGRYTDTQYF,TGCAGCGTTGAGGGCAGGTACACAGATACGCAGTATTTT
TRBJ1-3,.,TRBV21-1,.,CASSKEQGSRGGGNTIYF,TGTGCCAGCAGCAAAGAGCAGGGTAGCAGGGGAGGTGGAAACACCATATATTTT
TRBJ1-4,.,TRBV6-1,.,CASSESRYNEKLFF,TGTGCCAGCAGTGAATCGCGATATAATGAAAAACTGTTTTTT
TRBJ2-7,.,TRBV15,.,CATSSITGKLYEQYF,TGTGCCACCAGCAGTATAACAGGGAAGCTCTACGAGCAGTACTTC